This T cell receptor (beta chain) stems from a study of regulatory T cells in long-lasting Graves disease. Library construction for TCR beta used iRepertoire HTBI primers and Arm-PCR of CDR3 regions. TCRdb called the multiplex PCR reads again in MiXCR, with one record for every CDR3 protein. The sample includes approximately 310,000 distinct CDR3 sequences, 15% to 20% of them seen just once. The time point was: newly diagnosed GD, antithyroid drugs for less than 3 months. The TCR library was made from RNA that had been extracted from PBMCs in TRIzol. In this cohort, patients came from an endocrinology department located in Xi'an, China. The CDR3 has 15 amino acids. The V and J ends lost 0 bases and 4 bases respectively, with 12 bases between them. CDR1 and CDR2 (germline): LNHDA, SQIVND (reference sequence). This clonotype was recorded many times. Its antigen is currently unknown. Study-level findings and limits: Sample size, which was small, may have reduced accuracy.

The source material was peripheral blood mononuclear cells (PBMCs), sampled at new diagnosis, from a patient treated with antithyroid drugs. The clonotype originates from a female donor with Graves disease. J is TRBJ1-2 and V is TRBV19; D is unresolved. The CDR3: CASSIEWRATYGYTF. CDR3 nucleotides: TGTGCCAGTAGTATAGAGTGGAGGGCAACCTATGGCTACACCTTC.